Listed below are T cell receptor beta chains from one sample, sequenced in a study of T cell clones after liver transplantation. The repertoire was sequenced with immunoSEQ multiplex PCR; TCRdb's copy has only in-frame clones and lacks some. The table has about 7,900 clones, 80% seen once. This sample comprised CD8+ T cells from blood, obtained before liver transplant. All receptors come from a human donor who received a liver transplant. CDR3s include the opening cysteine and the closing phenylalanine or tryptophan. Each record gives: clone size, V gene, CDR3 length, J gene, D gene, CDR3 DNA, CDR3 protein. A D gene is named only where the DNA matches it firmly. Only some rows state a clone size, as once, few, many or a class for expanded clones.

abundance: .; v_gene: TRBV6-1; len: 14; j_gene: TRBJ1-1; d_gene: TRBD1; CDR3nt: TGTGCCAGCAGTTTGGACAGGGGGAACACTGAAGCTTTCTTT; CDR3aa: CASSLDRGNTEAFF
abundance: .; v_gene: TRBV7-9; len: 12; j_gene: TRBJ2-7; d_gene: TRBD1; CDR3nt: TGTGCCAGCCTGGGGACAGGGGACGAGCAGTACTTC; CDR3aa: CASLGTGDEQYF
abundance: .; v_gene: TRBV9; len: 14; j_gene: TRBJ1-6; d_gene: .; CDR3nt: TGTGCCAGCAGCGCCGGGGGGGCGCATTCACCCCTCCACTTT; CDR3aa: CASSAGGAHSPLHF
abundance: .; v_gene: TRBV10-3; len: 16; j_gene: TRBJ2-3; d_gene: .; CDR3nt: TGTGCCATCAGAAAAACCGACAGTACTAGCACAGATACGCAGTATTTT; CDR3aa: CAIRKTDSTSTDTQYF
abundance: once; v_gene: TRBV4-1; len: 19; j_gene: TRBJ1-4; d_gene: .; CDR3nt: TGCGCCAGCAGCCAAGTGCTTCCAGGAGGTCTACACTCCAATGAAAAACTGTTTTTT; CDR3aa: CASSQVLPGGLHSNEKLFF
abundance: .; v_gene: TRBV27; len: 15; j_gene: TRBJ1-2; d_gene: TRBD1; CDR3nt: TGTGCCAGCAGTCCGAGACAGGGGACTAACTATGGCTACACCTTC; CDR3aa: CASSPRQGTNYGYTF
abundance: .; v_gene: TRBV19; len: 13; j_gene: TRBJ2-7; d_gene: TRBD1; CDR3nt: TGTGCCAGTAGTATTGCCGACAGGGGCGAGCAGTACTTC; CDR3aa: CASSIADRGEQYF
abundance: .; v_gene: TRBV6-1; len: 13; j_gene: TRBJ1-2; d_gene: TRBD1; CDR3nt: TGTGCCAGCAGGGACAGGGTCGGTAATGGCTACACCTTC; CDR3aa: CASRDRVGNGYTF
abundance: .; v_gene: TRBV4-1; len: 18; j_gene: TRBJ1-3; d_gene: .; CDR3nt: TGCGCCAGCAGCCAAGATTCCCACAGGGCTTACTCTGGAAACACCATATATTTT; CDR3aa: CASSQDSHRAYSGNTIYF
abundance: .; v_gene: TRBV7-2; len: 15; j_gene: TRBJ2-7; d_gene: TRBD2; CDR3nt: TGTGCCAGCAGCTTAGGGGGGGGGACGACCTACGAGCAGTACTTC; CDR3aa: CASSLGGGTTYEQYF
abundance: .; v_gene: TRBV20-1; len: 11; j_gene: TRBJ2-3; d_gene: .; CDR3nt: TGTGGGGGGGGCGACACAGATACGCAGTATTTT; CDR3aa: CGGGDTDTQYF
abundance: .; v_gene: TRBV15; len: 15; j_gene: TRBJ2-4; d_gene: TRBD2; CDR3nt: TGTGCCACCAGCTGGACTAGCGGGGGCGGAAACATTCAGTACTTC; CDR3aa: CATSWTSGGGNIQYF
abundance: few; v_gene: TRBV2; len: 16; j_gene: TRBJ2-1; d_gene: TRBD2; CDR3nt: TGTGCCAGCAGGGGAGAGACTAGCGGGGTTTACAATGAGCAGTTCTTC; CDR3aa: CASRGETSGVYNEQFF
abundance: once; v_gene: TRBV7-9; len: 17; j_gene: TRBJ2-3; d_gene: .; CDR3nt: TGTGCCAGCAGCAGGCGGGACGCCTCGGGGGGCACAGATACGCAGTATTTT; CDR3aa: CASSRRDASGGTDTQYF
abundance: .; v_gene: TRBV5-6; len: 15; j_gene: TRBJ2-1; d_gene: TRBD2; CDR3nt: TGTGCCAGCAGCTTCCGGGGGGGGTCCTACAATGAGCAGTTCTTC; CDR3aa: CASSFRGGSYNEQFF
abundance: .; v_gene: TRBV9; len: 13; j_gene: TRBJ1-5; d_gene: .; CDR3nt: TGTGCCAGCAGCGCCGTTCCCGGTCAGCCCCAGCATTTT; CDR3aa: CASSAVPGQPQHF
abundance: .; v_gene: TRBV14; len: 15; j_gene: TRBJ2-3; d_gene: .; CDR3nt: TGTGCCAGCAGCCAAACCCAGGCTAGCACAGATACGCAGTATTTT; CDR3aa: CASSQTQASTDTQYF
abundance: once; v_gene: TRBV5-5; len: 10; j_gene: TRBJ2-1; d_gene: .; CDR3nt: TGTGCCAGCTTAGGGGTAAAGCAGTTCTTC; CDR3aa: CASLGVKQFF
abundance: .; v_gene: TRBV10-2; len: 14; j_gene: TRBJ2-7; d_gene: .; CDR3nt: TGCGCCAGCAGTTTCTCTATCGGCTCCTACGAGCAGTACTTC; CDR3aa: CASSFSIGSYEQYF
abundance: .; v_gene: TRBV7-6; len: 14; j_gene: TRBJ2-1; d_gene: TRBD1; CDR3nt: TGTGCCAGCAGAACAGGGGAAAGAATCAATGAGCAGTTCTTC; CDR3aa: CASRTGERINEQFF
abundance: .; v_gene: TRBV25-1; len: 14; j_gene: TRBJ2-4; d_gene: TRBD1; CDR3nt: TGTGCCAGCAGTGAAACAGGGGCGCGGAACATTCAGTACTTC; CDR3aa: CASSETGARNIQYF
abundance: few; v_gene: TRBV19; len: 13; j_gene: TRBJ2-1; d_gene: .; CDR3nt: TGTGCCAGTAGTTACGTGGGGGCTGGGGAGCAGTTCTTC; CDR3aa: CASSYVGAGEQFF
abundance: few; v_gene: TRBV7-9; len: 15; j_gene: TRBJ2-7; d_gene: TRBD1; CDR3nt: TGTGCCAGCAGCTTAACACAGGGGGAGGAGTACGAGCAGTACTTC; CDR3aa: CASSLTQGEEYEQYF
abundance: .; v_gene: TRBV2; len: 16; j_gene: TRBJ2-7; d_gene: TRBD2; CDR3nt: TGTGCCAGCGCCCATCGGACTAGCGGGCGCGTCAACGAGCAGTACTTC; CDR3aa: CASAHRTSGRVNEQYF
abundance: once; v_gene: TRBV4-1; len: 14; j_gene: TRBJ1-6; d_gene: .; CDR3nt: TGCGCCAGCAGCCAAGCGGGGGGAGGTTCACCCCTCCACTTT; CDR3aa: CASSQAGGGSPLHF
abundance: .; v_gene: TRBV11-1; len: 16; j_gene: TRBJ2-3; d_gene: .; CDR3nt: TGTGCCAGCAGCCTGTACAGGGTTGGTGGGACAGATACGCAGTATTTT; CDR3aa: CASSLYRVGGTDTQYF
abundance: .; v_gene: TRBV29-1; len: 13; j_gene: TRBJ2-4; d_gene: .; CDR3nt: TGCAGCGTTTTCCCGGTAGACAAAAACATTCAGTACTTC; CDR3aa: CSVFPVDKNIQYF
abundance: .; v_gene: TRBV6-4; len: 12; j_gene: TRBJ2-7; d_gene: .; CDR3nt: TGTGCCAGCAGTGACGGGGCGGTGGAGCAGTACTTC; CDR3aa: CASSDGAVEQYF
abundance: .; v_gene: TRBV10-3; len: 15; j_gene: TRBJ1-1; d_gene: TRBD1; CDR3nt: TGTGCCATCAGTGAGTGGGACAGTTCTAACACTGAAGCTTTCTTT; CDR3aa: CAISEWDSSNTEAFF
abundance: .; v_gene: TRBV14; len: 12; j_gene: TRBJ2-5; d_gene: .; CDR3nt: TGTGCCAGCAGCCAAGACGGGTCCTTTCAGTACTTC; CDR3aa: CASSQDGSFQYF
abundance: few; v_gene: TRBV5-6; len: 15; j_gene: TRBJ2-7; d_gene: TRBD1; CDR3nt: TGTGCCAGCAGCTTCCGGGACAGGAGCTCCTACGAGCAGTACTTC; CDR3aa: CASSFRDRSSYEQYF
abundance: .; v_gene: TRBV29-1; len: 18; j_gene: TRBJ2-5; d_gene: TRBD1; CDR3nt: TGCAGCGTTGAAATTTTAATAGGACAGGGGGGCTTCCAAGAGACCCAGTACTTC; CDR3aa: CSVEILIGQGGFQETQYF
abundance: .; v_gene: TRBV28; len: 16; j_gene: TRBJ2-3; d_gene: TRBD2; CDR3nt: TGTGCCAGCAGTTTAGAGGGAGCGGGGGGGCGAGACACGCAGTATTTT; CDR3aa: CASSLEGAGGRDTQYF
abundance: .; v_gene: TRBV6-1; len: 16; j_gene: TRBJ2-3; d_gene: .; CDR3nt: TGTGCCAGCAGTGTCTGGGAAGGGGAGGATCCAGATACGCAGTATTTT; CDR3aa: CASSVWEGEDPDTQYF
abundance: .; v_gene: TRBV9; len: 13; j_gene: TRBJ1-1; d_gene: .; CDR3nt: TGTGCCAGCAGCACCAGCGAGGACACTGAAGCTTTCTTT; CDR3aa: CASSTSEDTEAFF
abundance: few; v_gene: TRBV27; len: 17; j_gene: TRBJ2-7; d_gene: .; CDR3nt: TGTGCCAGCAGTTTAGGCGCAGGGAAAGTGGGCTCCTACGAGCAGTACTTC; CDR3aa: CASSLGAGKVGSYEQYF
abundance: once; v_gene: TRBV7-8; len: 19; j_gene: TRBJ2-7; d_gene: TRBD2; CDR3nt: TGTGCCAGCAGCCCACTCACGGGACTAGCGGGGGGGTTGACCTACGAGCAGTACTTC; CDR3aa: CASSPLTGLAGGLTYEQYF
abundance: .; v_gene: TRBV19; len: 15; j_gene: TRBJ1-6; d_gene: .; CDR3nt: TGTGCCAGTACTATGGATAGACAGAGAAATTCACCCCTCCACTTT; CDR3aa: CASTMDRQRNSPLHF
abundance: .; v_gene: TRBV5-6; len: 14; j_gene: TRBJ1-5; d_gene: .; CDR3nt: TGTGCCAGCAGCTCCCTGATAGGGGGACAGCCCCAGCATTTT; CDR3aa: CASSSLIGGQPQHF
abundance: .; v_gene: TRBV5-1; len: 16; j_gene: TRBJ2-5; d_gene: .; CDR3nt: TGCGCCAGCAGCGACGGTACCTACAGGGAAACAGAGACCCAGTACTTC; CDR3aa: CASSDGTYRETETQYF
abundance: .; v_gene: TRBV11-2; len: 17; j_gene: TRBJ1-3; d_gene: TRBD1; CDR3nt: TGTGCCAGCAGCTACACACCCGGGACAGGGTTCGGAAACACCATATATTTT; CDR3aa: CASSYTPGTGFGNTIYF
abundance: .; v_gene: TRBV6-5; len: 14; j_gene: TRBJ2-7; d_gene: TRBD2; CDR3nt: TGTGCCAGCAGTTATGGAGCGGGGGGCTACGAGCAGTACTTC; CDR3aa: CASSYGAGGYEQYF
abundance: .; v_gene: TRBV7-2; len: 19; j_gene: TRBJ1-3; d_gene: TRBD1; CDR3nt: TGTGCCAGCAGCTTAGTGGGGGGCGTGGGGACAGTCTCTGGAAACACCATATATTTT; CDR3aa: CASSLVGGVGTVSGNTIYF
abundance: .; v_gene: TRBV25-1; len: 16; j_gene: TRBJ1-6; d_gene: .; CDR3nt: TGTGCCAGCAGTTCCCAGAATAACTCCTATAATTCACCCCTCCACTTT; CDR3aa: CASSSQNNSYNSPLHF
abundance: .; v_gene: TRBV29-1; len: 16; j_gene: TRBJ1-3; d_gene: .; CDR3nt: TGCAGCGTTGTCGAGGATTCAGCCGTCCTTGGAAACACCATATATTTT; CDR3aa: CSVVEDSAVLGNTIYF
abundance: few; v_gene: TRBV28; len: 14; j_gene: TRBJ1-5; d_gene: .; CDR3nt: TGTGCCAGCAGTTTAAGGGGGATGGGTCAGCCCCAGCATTTT; CDR3aa: CASSLRGMGQPQHF
abundance: .; v_gene: TRBV27; len: 16; j_gene: TRBJ2-1; d_gene: .; CDR3nt: TGTGCCAGCAGTTTACTCGCCGTAGGGGTATACAATGAGCAGTTCTTC; CDR3aa: CASSLLAVGVYNEQFF
abundance: .; v_gene: TRBV29-1; len: 16; j_gene: TRBJ2-3; d_gene: .; CDR3nt: TGCAGCGTTGTCGCCGTTCACAACACCCCCACAGATACGCAGTATTTT; CDR3aa: CSVVAVHNTPTDTQYF
abundance: few; v_gene: TRBV27; len: 13; j_gene: TRBJ2-2; d_gene: .; CDR3nt: TGTGCCAGCAGTTTGAGGTTGTCGGGGGAGCTGTTTTTT; CDR3aa: CASSLRLSGELFF
abundance: .; v_gene: TRBV11-2; len: 16; j_gene: TRBJ2-1; d_gene: TRBD1; CDR3nt: TGTGCCAGCAGCTCCATCCCGGGACAGGTTTACAATGAGCAGTTCTTC; CDR3aa: CASSSIPGQVYNEQFF
abundance: .; v_gene: TRBV29-1; len: 14; j_gene: TRBJ2-3; d_gene: .; CDR3nt: TGCAGCGTTGAAAGAGTCCTTACCACAGATACGCAGTATTTT; CDR3aa: CSVERVLTTDTQYF
abundance: .; v_gene: TRBV28; len: 15; j_gene: TRBJ2-1; d_gene: TRBD2; CDR3nt: TGTGCCAGCAGGGGATTAGCGGGGGGGCCTAATGAGCAGTTCTTC; CDR3aa: CASRGLAGGPNEQFF
abundance: .; v_gene: TRBV9; len: 13; j_gene: TRBJ1-1; d_gene: TRBD1; CDR3nt: TGTGCCAGCAGCCCCGACAGGGCCCCTGAAGCTTTCTTT; CDR3aa: CASSPDRAPEAFF
abundance: .; v_gene: TRBV27; len: 13; j_gene: TRBJ2-3; d_gene: .; CDR3nt: TGTGCCAGCAGTTTAAGTCTGAGAGATACGCAGTATTTT; CDR3aa: CASSLSLRDTQYF
abundance: few; v_gene: TRBV29-1; len: 13; j_gene: TRBJ2-7; d_gene: .; CDR3nt: TGCAGCGTTGTGTCCCGGGATACCTACGAGCAGTACTTC; CDR3aa: CSVVSRDTYEQYF
abundance: .; v_gene: TRBV2; len: 15; j_gene: TRBJ2-5; d_gene: TRBD2; CDR3nt: TGTGCCAGCGAGCTGAGCGGGGGGCTCCAAGAGACCCAGTACTTC; CDR3aa: CASELSGGLQETQYF
abundance: .; v_gene: TRBV14; len: 14; j_gene: TRBJ1-3; d_gene: .; CDR3nt: TGTGCCAGCAGCCAATTCCTCTCTGGAAACACCATATATTTT; CDR3aa: CASSQFLSGNTIYF
abundance: .; v_gene: TRBV6-5; len: 15; j_gene: TRBJ2-7; d_gene: TRBD1; CDR3nt: TGTGCCAGCACCACCCCGGGACAGGGGGCCTACGAGCAGTACTTC; CDR3aa: CASTTPGQGAYEQYF
abundance: .; v_gene: TRBV6-1; len: 13; j_gene: TRBJ1-6; d_gene: TRBD1; CDR3nt: TGTGCCAGCACGCAGGGGGCTGGATCACCCCTCCACTTT; CDR3aa: CASTQGAGSPLHF